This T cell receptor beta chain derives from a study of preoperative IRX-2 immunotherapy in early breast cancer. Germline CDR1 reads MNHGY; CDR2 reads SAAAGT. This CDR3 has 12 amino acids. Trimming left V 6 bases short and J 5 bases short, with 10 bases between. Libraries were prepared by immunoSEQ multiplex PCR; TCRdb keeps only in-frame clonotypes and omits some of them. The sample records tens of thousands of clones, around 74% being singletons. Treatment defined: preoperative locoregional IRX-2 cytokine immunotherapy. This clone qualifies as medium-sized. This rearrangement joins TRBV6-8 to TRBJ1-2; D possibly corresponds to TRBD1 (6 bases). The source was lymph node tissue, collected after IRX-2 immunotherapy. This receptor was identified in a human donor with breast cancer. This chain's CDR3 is CASSSDRYGYTF. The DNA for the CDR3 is TGTGCCAGCAGCTCTGACAGGTATGGCTACACCTTC.